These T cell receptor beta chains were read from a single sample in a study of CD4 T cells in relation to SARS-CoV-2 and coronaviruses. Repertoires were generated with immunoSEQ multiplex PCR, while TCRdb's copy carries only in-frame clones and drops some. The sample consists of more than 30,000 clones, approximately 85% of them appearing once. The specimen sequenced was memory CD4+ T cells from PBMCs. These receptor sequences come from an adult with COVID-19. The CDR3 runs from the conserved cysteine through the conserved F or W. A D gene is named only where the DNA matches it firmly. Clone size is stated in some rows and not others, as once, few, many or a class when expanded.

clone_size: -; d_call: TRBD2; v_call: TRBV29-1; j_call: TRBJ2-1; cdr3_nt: TGCAGCGTTGCAAGGAGCGGGGGGAAACTCGGTGAGCAGTTCTTC; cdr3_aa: CSVARSGGKLGEQFF
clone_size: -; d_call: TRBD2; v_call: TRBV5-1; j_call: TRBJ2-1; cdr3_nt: TGCGCCAGCAGGGGACTAGCGGGGTACAATGAGCAGTTCTTC; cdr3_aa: CASRGLAGYNEQFF
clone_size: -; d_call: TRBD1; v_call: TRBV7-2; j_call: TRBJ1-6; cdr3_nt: TGTGCCAGCAGGGCAGGGGGCAATTCACCCCTCCACTTT; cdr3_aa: CASRAGGNSPLHF
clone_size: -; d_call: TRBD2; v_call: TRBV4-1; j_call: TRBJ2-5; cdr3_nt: TGCGCCAGCAGCCATTCTTTCCCCGTGGTTAGCGGGAGACCAGAGACCCAGTACTTC; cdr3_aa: CASSHSFPVVSGRPETQYF
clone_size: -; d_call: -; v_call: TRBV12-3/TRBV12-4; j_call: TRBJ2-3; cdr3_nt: TGTGCCAGCAGCCAAAGGGATACGCAGTATTTT; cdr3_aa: CASSQRDTQYF
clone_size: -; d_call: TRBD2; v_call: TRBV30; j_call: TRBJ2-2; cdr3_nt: TGTGCCTGGGCAGGCCTAGCGGGTCGGGACACCGGGGAGCTGTTTTTT; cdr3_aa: CAWAGLAGRDTGELFF
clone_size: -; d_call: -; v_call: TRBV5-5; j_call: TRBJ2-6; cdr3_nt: TGTGCCAGCAGCCGACAGCAACTTAGCTCTGGGGCCAACGTCCTGACTTTC; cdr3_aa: CASSRQQLSSGANVLTF
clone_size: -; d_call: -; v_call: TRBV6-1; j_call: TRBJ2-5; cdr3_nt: TGTGCCAGCAGTGAGGAGGGGGCGCAGACCCAGTACTTC; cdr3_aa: CASSEEGAQTQYF
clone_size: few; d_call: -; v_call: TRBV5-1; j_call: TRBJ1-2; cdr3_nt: TGCGCCAGCAGCTTTGAGGGTAACGATGGCTACACCTTC; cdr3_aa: CASSFEGNDGYTF
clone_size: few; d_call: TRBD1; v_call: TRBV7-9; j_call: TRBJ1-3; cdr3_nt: TGTGCCAGCAGCTTAACAGGGGGTAGAAACACCATATATTTT; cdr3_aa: CASSLTGGRNTIYF
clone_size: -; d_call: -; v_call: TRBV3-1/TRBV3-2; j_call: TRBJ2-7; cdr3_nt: TGTGCCAGCAGCCAAGATCGGGCTATTTACGAGCAGTACTTC; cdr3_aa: CASSQDRAIYEQYF
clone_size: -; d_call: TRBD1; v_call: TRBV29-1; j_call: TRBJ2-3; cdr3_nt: TGCAGCTGTCCTGACAGGGACGGCACAGATACGCAGTATTTT; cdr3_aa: CSCPDRDGTDTQYF
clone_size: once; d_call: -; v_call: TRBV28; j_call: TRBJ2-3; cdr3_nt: TGTGCCAGCAGCAGGGGCGGCACAGATACGCAGTATTTT; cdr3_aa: CASSRGGTDTQYF
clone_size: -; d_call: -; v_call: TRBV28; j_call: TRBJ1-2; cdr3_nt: TGTGCCAGCACCTCCCCCCGCAGGGGACATGGCTACACCTTC; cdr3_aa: CASTSPRRGHGYTF
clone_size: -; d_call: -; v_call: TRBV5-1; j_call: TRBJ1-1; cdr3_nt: TGCGCCAGCAGCTTGAGTACGGATTTCATGAACACTGAAGCTTTCTTT; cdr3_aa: CASSLSTDFMNTEAFF
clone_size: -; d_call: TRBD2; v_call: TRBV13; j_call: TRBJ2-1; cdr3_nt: TGTGCCAGCAGCCGATATGGATCCCGCTTTCTAGCGGGGACCAATGAGCAGTTCTTC; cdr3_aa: CASSRYGSRFLAGTNEQFF
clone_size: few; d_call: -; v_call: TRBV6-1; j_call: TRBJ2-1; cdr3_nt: TGTGCCAGCAGTGAAATGGTAGCCAAAGGACTCAATGAGCAGTTCTTC; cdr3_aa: CASSEMVAKGLNEQFF
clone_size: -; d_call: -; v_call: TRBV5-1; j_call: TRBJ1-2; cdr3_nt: TGCGCCAGCAGCTCGACTAGCCCATATGGCTACACCTTC; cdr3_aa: CASSSTSPYGYTF